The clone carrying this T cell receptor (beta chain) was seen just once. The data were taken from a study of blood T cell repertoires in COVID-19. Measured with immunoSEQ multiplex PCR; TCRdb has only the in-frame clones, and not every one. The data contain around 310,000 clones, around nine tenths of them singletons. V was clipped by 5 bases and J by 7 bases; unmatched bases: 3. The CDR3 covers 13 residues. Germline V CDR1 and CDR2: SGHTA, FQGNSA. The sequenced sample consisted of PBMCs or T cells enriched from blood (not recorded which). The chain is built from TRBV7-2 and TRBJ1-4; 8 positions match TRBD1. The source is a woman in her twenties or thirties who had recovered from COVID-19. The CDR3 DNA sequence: TGTGCCAGCAGCCCGGGACAGGCTGAAAAACTGTTTTTT. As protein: CASSPGQAEKLFF.